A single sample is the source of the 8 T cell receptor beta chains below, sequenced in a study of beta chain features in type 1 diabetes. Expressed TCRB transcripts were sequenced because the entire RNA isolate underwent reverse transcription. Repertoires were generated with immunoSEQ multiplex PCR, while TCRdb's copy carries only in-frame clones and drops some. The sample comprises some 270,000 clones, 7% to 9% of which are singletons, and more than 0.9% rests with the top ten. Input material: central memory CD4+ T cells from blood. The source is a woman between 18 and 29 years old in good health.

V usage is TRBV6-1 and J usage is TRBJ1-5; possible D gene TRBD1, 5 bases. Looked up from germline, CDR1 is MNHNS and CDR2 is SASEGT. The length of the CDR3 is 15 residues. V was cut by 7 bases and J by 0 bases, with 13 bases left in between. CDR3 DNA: TGTGCCAGCAAGGGGTGGGGCCATAGCAATCAGCCCCAGCATTTT. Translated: CASKGWGHSNQPQHF.

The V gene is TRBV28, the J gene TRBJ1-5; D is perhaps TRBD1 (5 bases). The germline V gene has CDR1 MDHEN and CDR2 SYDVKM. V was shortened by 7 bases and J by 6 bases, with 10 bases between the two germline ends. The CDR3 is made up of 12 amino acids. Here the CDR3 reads CASTGWGQPQHF. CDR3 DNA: TGTGCCAGCACAGGGTGGGGTCAGCCCCAGCATTTT. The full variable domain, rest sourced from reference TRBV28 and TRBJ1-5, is DVKVTQSSRYLVKRTGEKVFLECVQDMDHENMFWYRQDPGLGLRLIYFSYDVKMKEKGDIPEGYSVSREKKERFSLILESASTNQTSMYLCASTGWGQPQHFGDGTRLSIL.

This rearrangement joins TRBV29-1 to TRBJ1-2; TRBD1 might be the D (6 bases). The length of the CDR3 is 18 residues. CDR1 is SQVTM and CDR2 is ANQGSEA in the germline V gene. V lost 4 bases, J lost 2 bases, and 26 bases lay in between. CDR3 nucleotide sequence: TGCAGCGTTGCCCTACTGACCAGGACAGTCAAAGAAAACTATGGCTACACCTTC. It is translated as CSVALLTRTVKENYGYTF.

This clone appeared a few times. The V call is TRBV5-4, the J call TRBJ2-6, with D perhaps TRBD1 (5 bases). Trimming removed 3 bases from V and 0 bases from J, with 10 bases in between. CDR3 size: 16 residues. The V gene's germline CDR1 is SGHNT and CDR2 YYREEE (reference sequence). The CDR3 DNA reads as TGTGCCAGCAGCTCAGGGTTGTTCTCTGGGGCCAACGTCCTGACTTTC. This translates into CASSSGLFSGANVLTF.

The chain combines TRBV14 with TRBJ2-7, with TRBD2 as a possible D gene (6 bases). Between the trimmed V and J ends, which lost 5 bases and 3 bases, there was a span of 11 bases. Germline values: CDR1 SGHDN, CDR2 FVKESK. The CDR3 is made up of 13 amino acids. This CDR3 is CASSAGLLYEQYV. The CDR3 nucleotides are TGTGCCAGCAGCGCGGGACTGCTCTACGAGCAGTACGTC.

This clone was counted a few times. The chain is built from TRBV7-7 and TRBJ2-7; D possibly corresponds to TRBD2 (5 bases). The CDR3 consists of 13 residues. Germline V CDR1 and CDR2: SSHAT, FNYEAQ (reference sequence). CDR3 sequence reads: CASARMIWDEQYF. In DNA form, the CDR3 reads TGTGCTAGCGCCAGGATGATCTGGGACGAGCAGTACTTC.

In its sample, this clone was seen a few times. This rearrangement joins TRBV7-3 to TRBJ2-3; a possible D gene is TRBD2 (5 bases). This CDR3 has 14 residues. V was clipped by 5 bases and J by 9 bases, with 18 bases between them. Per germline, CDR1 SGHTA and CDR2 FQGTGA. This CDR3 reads CASSQTPSGRTQYF. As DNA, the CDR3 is TGTGCCAGCAGCCAAACCCCAAGCGGCCGCACGCAGTATTTT.

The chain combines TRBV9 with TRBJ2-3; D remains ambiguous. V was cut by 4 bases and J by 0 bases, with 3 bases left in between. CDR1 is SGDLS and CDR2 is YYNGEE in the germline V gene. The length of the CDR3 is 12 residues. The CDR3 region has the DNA TGTGCCAGCAGCCAAAGCACAGATACGCAGTATTTT. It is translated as CASSQSTDTQYF.